The text below deals with one TCR beta chain. Antigen specificity is unknown. These data come from a study of T cell responses to AZD1222 COVID-19 vaccine. Whole-study results and caveats: White British ancestry dominated among donors, who included more females, and clonal diversity was possibly underestimated.

Data came from immunoSEQ multiplex PCR; TCRdb stores just in-frame clones and leaves some out. Of 70,000 to 95,000 clones in the sample, over 80% were seen once. CDR1 and CDR2 from the germline V gene are LNHNV and YYDKDF (reference sequence). Between the trimmed V and J ends, which lost 5 bases and 3 bases, there was a span of 17 bases. CDR3 length equals 16 residues. The receptor was isolated from an adult who received the AZD1222 COVID-19 vaccine. This chain links TRBV15 with TRBJ1-5, with D unclear. This material consisted of peripheral blood, taken 28 days after the second AZD1222 dose. Written as DNA, the CDR3 is TGTGCCACCAGCTCCTACCCTCGCAGTATCAATCAGCCCCAGCATTTT. Encoded protein: CATSSYPRSINQPQHF.